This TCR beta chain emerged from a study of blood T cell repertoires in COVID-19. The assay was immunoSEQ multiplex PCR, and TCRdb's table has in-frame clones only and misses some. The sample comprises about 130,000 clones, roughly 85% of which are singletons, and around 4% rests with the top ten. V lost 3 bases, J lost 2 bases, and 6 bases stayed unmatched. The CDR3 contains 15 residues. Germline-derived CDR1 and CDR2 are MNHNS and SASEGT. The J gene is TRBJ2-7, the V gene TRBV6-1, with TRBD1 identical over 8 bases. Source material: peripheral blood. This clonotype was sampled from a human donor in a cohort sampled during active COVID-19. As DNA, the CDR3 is TGTGCCAGCAGTGATAGGACAGGGATACCCTACGAGCAGTACTTC. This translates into CASSDRTGIPYEQYF.